Listed here are 25 T cell receptor beta chains from one sample, sequenced in a study of T cells after yellow fever vaccination. TCRdb recomputed calls from the 5' RACE reads with MiXCR, one row per CDR3 protein. The data show some 300,000 distinct CDR3 sequences, approximately 8% seen once. The source was PBMCs, collected about 41 days after the first yellow fever vaccination. Receptors originate from a man younger than 35 who received the YFV17D yellow fever vaccine.

The V call is TRBV7-2, the J call TRBJ2-2; 9 bases are shared with TRBD2. This CDR3 is built from 15 residues. V was clipped by 4 bases and J by 6 bases; unmatched bases: 6. Germline V lookup: CDR1 SGHTA, CDR2 FQGNSA. The CDR3 nucleotides read TGTGCCAGCAGCTCCAGGGCGGGGGGGTCCGGGGAGCTGTTTTTT. This encodes CASSSRAGGSGELFF.

This clonotype was observed a handful of times. The genes are TRBV3-1 and TRBJ2-7; 10 positions match TRBD1. Per the germline V gene, CDR1 is LGHDT and CDR2 is YNNKEL (reference sequence). The CDR3 is 14 residues long. The V and J ends lost 4 bases and 6 bases, in that order; junction bases with no gene match: 6. The CDR3 sequence: CASSRRQGAVEQYF. The CDR3 DNA is TGTGCCAGCAGCCGTCGACAGGGGGCGGTCGAGCAGTACTTC.

The chain carries TRBV10-3 and TRBJ2-5; D is perhaps TRBD1 (5 bases). The germline CDR1 and CDR2 sequences are ENHRY and SYGVKD. This CDR3 is 15 amino acids long. With 0 bases removed from V and 3 bases from J, the gap between germline ends came to 11 bases. CDR3 residues: CAISESRTLEETQYF. DNA for the CDR3: TGTGCCATCAGTGAGTCGAGGACATTAGAAGAGACCCAGTACTTC.

This clonotype was counted many times. Mismatch with germline at one junction end may stem from a read error. CDR3 in DNA: TGTGCCAGCTCACTGGGCTCCTCTGGAAACACCATATATTTT. Its protein product is CASSLGSSGNTIYF. The chain recombines TRBV5-1 with TRBJ1-3; the D is unclear. This CDR3 region has 14 residues. From germline, CDR1 is SGHRS and CDR2 YFSETQ. The full variable domain, in which reference TRBV5-1 and TRBJ1-3 provide the parts outside the CDR3, is KAGVTQTPRYLIKTRGQQVTLSCSPISGHRSVSWYQQTPGQGLQFLFEYFSETQRNKGNFPGRFSGRQFSNSRSEMNVSTLELGDSALYLCASSLGSSGNTIYFGEGSWLTVV.

V and J are TRBV3-1 and TRBJ2-7; 10 nucleotides match TRBD1. The length of the CDR3 is 15 residues. V was pared by 1 base and J by 2 bases, with 2 bases of the junction left unmatched. Germline V gives CDR1 LGHDT, CDR2 YNNKEL (reference sequence). The CDR3 DNA follows: TGTGCCAGCAGCCAAGGGACAGGGGGGGCCTACGAGCAGTACTTC. It encodes CASSQGTGGAYEQYF.

The CDR3 is CASSSTLSAGETQYF. CDR3 DNA: TGTGCCAGCAGCTCCACTCTCTCCGCGGGGGAGACCCAGTACTTC. J is TRBJ2-5 and V is TRBV11-2, with D possibly being TRBD2 (6 bases). The CDR3 extends over 15 amino acids. Germline-derived CDR1 and CDR2 are SGHAT and FQNNGV. The V gene lost 4 bases and the J gene lost 5 bases, with 17 bases spanning the gap.

The chain carries TRBV7-2 and TRBJ2-7; D might be TRBD1 (6 bases). Germline V CDR1 and CDR2: SGHTA, FQGNSA. The CDR3 runs to 15 residues. With 4 bases removed from V and 3 bases from J, the gap between germline ends came to 16 bases. The CDR3 sequence is CASSSQGHQFYEQYF. CDR3 nucleotides: TGTGCCAGCAGCTCACAGGGACATCAGTTCTACGAGCAGTACTTC.

V gene TRBV18 combines with J gene TRBJ1-1; D might be TRBD1 (6 bases). The germline CDR1 and CDR2 sequences are KGHSH and LQKENI. V was clipped by 3 bases and J by 3 bases, with 20 bases between them. This CDR3 spans 17 amino acids. The CDR3 reads CASSPTRDTLPDTEAFF. CDR3 nucleotide sequence: TGTGCCAGCTCACCGACCCGGGACACACTTCCTGACACTGAAGCTTTCTTT.

This clonotype was recorded at least ten times. The rearrangement joins TRBV7-2 to TRBJ1-1; D not certain. Trimming removed 1 base at V and 11 bases at J, with 14 bases between. Germline V gene lookup returns CDR1 SGHTA and CDR2 FQGNSA. CDR3 length equals 13 residues. The CDR3 DNA reads TGTGCCAGCAGCTTAGGACCACACCCGACGGCTTTCTTT. Its translation: CASSLGPHPTAFF.

The sample holds a few counts of this clonotype. V usage is TRBV18 and J usage is TRBJ2-1; D might be TRBD1 (5 bases). The V and J ends lost 6 bases and 5 bases respectively, with 11 bases between them. The CDR3 is 13 residues long. CDR1 and CDR2 from the germline V gene are KGHSH and LQKENI. The CDR3 DNA follows: TGTGCCAGCTCCGACAGTAGAGACAATGAGCAGTTCTTC. Its translation is CASSDSRDNEQFF. Using reference TRBV18 and TRBJ2-1 for the parts outside the CDR3, the full variable domain is NAGVMQNPRHLVRRRGQEARLRCSPMKGHSHVYWYRQLPEEGLKFMVYLQKENIIDESGMPKERFSAEFPKEGPSILRIQQVVRGDSAAYFCASSDSRDNEQFFGPGTRLTVL.

This clonotype was seen a handful of times. The CDR3 DNA sequence: TGCGCCAGCAGTCCCGGGACTAGCATGTACGAGCAGTACGTC. Amino acid sequence: CASSPGTSMYEQYV. The chain links TRBV10-2 to TRBJ2-7; 9 bases fit TRBD2. The V gene end was trimmed by 5 bases and the J gene end by 4 bases; junction bases not matched to a gene: 6. The CDR3 length is 14 residues. In germline, CDR1 is WSHSY, CDR2 SAAADI.

This chain connects TRBV20-1 to TRBJ1-1, with TRBD1 identical over 7 bases. V gave up 6 bases and J gave up 3 bases; unmatched junction bases: 7. This CDR3 region has 13 residues. Per the germline V gene, CDR1 is DFQATT and CDR2 is SNEGSKA (reference sequence). The CDR3 coding sequence is TGCAGTGCCTCACAGGGGATTGACACTGAAGCTTTCTTT. This sequence encodes CSASQGIDTEAFF.

The chain is built from TRBV9 and TRBJ2-3; D may be TRBD1 (5 bases). V was pared by 5 bases and J by 2 bases, with 9 bases between. The CDR3 length is 13 residues. Looked up from germline, CDR1 is SGDLS and CDR2 is YYNGEE. The CDR3: CASSTRATDTQYF. CDR3 bases: TGTGCCAGCAGTACCAGGGCCACAGATACGCAGTATTTT.

V usage is TRBV12-3 or TRBV12-4 and J usage is TRBJ2-2; no reliable D call. The germline V and J ends were trimmed by 6 bases and 4 bases, with 9 bases remaining between them. This CDR3 has 13 amino acids. The CDR3 region is CASRVMSTGELFF. In DNA form, the CDR3 reads TGTGCCAGCAGGGTAATGAGCACCGGGGAGCTGTTTTTT.

This clonotype was found a few times. The rearrangement joins TRBV24-1 to TRBJ2-1; D is uncertain. CDR1 and CDR2 from the germline V gene are KGHDR and SFDVKD. The CDR3 spans 13 residues. V was cut by 4 bases and J by 13 bases, with 16 bases left in between. CDR3 nucleotide sequence: TGTGCCACCAGTGAAGACACCCGTTTTGGTCAGTTCTTC. Translation gives CATSEDTRFGQFF.

The CDR3: CASSLGVSGAKETQYF. The CDR3, as DNA: TGTGCCAGCAGCTTAGGGGTTAGCGGGGCGAAAGAGACCCAGTACTTC. V usage is TRBV7-3 and J usage is TRBJ2-5, with 8 positions matching TRBD2. CDR3 length: 16 residues. Germline V CDR1 and CDR2: SGHTA, FQGTGA. The junction had 8 bases not matched to a gene; V was cut back by 2 bases and J by 3 bases.

J is TRBJ1-6 and V is TRBV3-1, with 9 bases that match TRBD1. Trimming at V came to 7 bases and at J to 5 bases, leaving 6 bases not matched to a gene. Germline assignment: CDR1 LGHDT and CDR2 YNNKEL (reference sequence). CDR3 length: 15 residues. CDR3 nucleotide sequence: TGTGCCAGCACCGCGAGGGACAGGGATAATTCACCCCTCCACTTT. Its translation: CASTARDRDNSPLHF.

The rearrangement links TRBV14 to TRBJ2-2; D is ambiguous. This CDR3 is 14 amino acids long. Trimming shortened V by 0 bases and J by 5 bases, and 7 bases separated the two germline ends. The germline CDR1 and CDR2 sequences are SGHDN and FVKESK. CDR3 sequence: CASSQDWRTGELFF. The CDR3 coding sequence is TGTGCCAGCAGCCAAGATTGGCGAACCGGGGAGCTGTTTTTT. Complete variable domain (other parts from reference TRBV14 and TRBJ2-2): EAGVTQFPSHSVIEKGQTVTLRCDPISGHDNLYWYRRVMGKEIKFLLHFVKESKQDESGMPNNRFLAERTGGTYSTLKVQPAELEDSGVYFCASSQDWRTGELFFGEGSRLTVL.

The gene calls are TRBV4-3 and TRBJ1-1; D unresolved. V was pared by 4 bases and J by 4 bases, with 16 bases between. Germline CDR1 reads LGHNA; CDR2 reads YSLEER. CDR3 size: 15 residues. The CDR3 loop reads CASSPGAGMGTEAFF. DNA for the CDR3: TGCGCCAGCAGCCCAGGAGCGGGCATGGGCACTGAAGCTTTCTTT.

The gene calls are TRBV5-4 and TRBJ1-6, with D perhaps matching TRBD1 (6 bases). V lost 0 bases to trimming and J lost 5 bases, with 9 bases between them. The length of the CDR3 is 15 residues. The germline CDR1 and CDR2 sequences are SGHNT and YYREEE (reference sequence). The CDR3, as DNA: TGTGCCAGCAGCTTGGAACAGGGAAATAATTCACCCCTCCACTTT. Translating gives CASSLEQGNNSPLHF.

This clonotype came up a few times. V gene TRBV28 combines with J gene TRBJ1-2, with 8 bases lining up with TRBD1. With V trimmed by 5 bases and J by 1 base, 12 bases remained unmatched. The CDR3 spans 17 residues. Germline V gene sequence: CDR1 MDHEN, CDR2 SYDVKM. This CDR3 reads CASSLQGEEGYNYGYTF. For the CDR3, the DNA is TGTGCCAGCAGTCTACAGGGGGAAGAGGGATATAACTATGGCTACACCTTC.

The rearrangement joins TRBV5-1 to TRBJ2-7; a weak D match, TRBD1 (5 bases). The CDR3 has 13 residues. CDR1 and CDR2 from the germline V gene are SGHRS and YFSETQ. V was clipped by 5 bases and J by 6 bases, with 15 bases between them. CDR3 loop: CASSAEGASEQYV. DNA for the CDR3: TGCGCCAGCAGTGCGGAAGGGGCCTCCGAGCAGTACGTC.

The rearrangement uses TRBV11-2 and TRBJ2-5; a possible D gene is TRBD2 (5 bases). CDR1 and CDR2 from the germline V gene are SGHAT and FQNNGV. Trimming removed 3 bases at V and 4 bases at J, with 12 bases between. This CDR3 contains 14 residues. The CDR3 DNA follows: TGTGCCAGCAGCTTCGGGGTGGCAGGAGAGACCCAGTACTTC. This translates into CASSFGVAGETQYF.

This clonotype was counted between two and nine times. This chain joins TRBV6-1 and TRBJ2-3; TRBD2 agrees at 8 bases. There are 14 residues in the CDR3. Germline CDR1 reads MNHNS; CDR2 reads SASEGT. With 6 bases clipped from V and 4 bases from J, the junction kept 6 bases outside the gene matches. This CDR3 is CASSRTSKSDTQYF. The DNA of the CDR3 is TGTGCCAGCAGCCGGACTAGCAAATCAGATACGCAGTATTTT.

The gene calls are TRBV9 and TRBJ2-1, with D possibly matching TRBD2 (6 bases). V was clipped by 0 bases and J by 4 bases, with 8 bases between them. This CDR3 region has 14 residues. The germline CDR1 and CDR2 sequences are SGDLS and YYNGEE. The CDR3 loop is CASSVGGKYNEQFF. The DNA of the CDR3 is TGTGCCAGCAGCGTAGGCGGGAAATACAATGAGCAGTTCTTC.